Each of the 25 T cell receptor beta chains below was sequenced from the same sample in a study of blood T cell repertoires in COVID-19. Some clones are missing from TCRdb's copy, which holds only in-frame ones; the method was immunoSEQ multiplex PCR. The sample includes some 100,000 clones, 80% to 90% of them seen just once. Sample: PBMCs or T cells enriched from blood (not recorded which). The receptors here all came from a woman aged 45-65 years who had recovered from COVID-19.

This chain uses TRBV3-1 (or the pseudogene TRBV3-2) with TRBJ2-2; 12 bases agree with TRBD2. The CDR3 is 16 residues long. Germline V gives CDR1 LGHDT, CDR2 YNNKEL (reference sequence). The J segment lost 4 bases and the V segment lost 4 bases, leaving 4 bases of the junction unmatched. The CDR3 protein is CASSRLAGGGTGELFF. In DNA form, the CDR3 reads TGTGCCAGCAGCCGTCTAGCGGGGGGGGGCACCGGGGAGCTGTTTTTT.

In DNA form, the CDR3 reads TGCGCCAGCAGCGTACTACCGGGACATCGAAGCACTGGGCTGAACACTGAAGCTTTCTTT. As protein: CASSVLPGHRSTGLNTEAFF. The rearrangement uses TRBV5-1 and TRBJ1-1; D is possibly TRBD1 (6 bases). This CDR3 has 20 residues. Germline V gene lookup returns CDR1 SGHRS and CDR2 YFSETQ. With 4 bases removed from V and 0 bases from J, the gap between germline ends came to 28 bases.

The chain combines TRBV19 with TRBJ1-6; 10 bases match TRBD1. This CDR3 comprises 15 residues. Losses at the gene ends were 4 bases for V and 9 bases for J; bases not matched to a gene: 6. Germline CDR1 and CDR2: LNHDA and SQIVND (reference sequence). The CDR3, as DNA: TGTGCCAGTAGTACAGGGACAGGGGTAACTTCACCCCTCCACTTT. Translating gives CASSTGTGVTSPLHF.

This chain uses TRBV7-2 with TRBJ2-1; no clear D. In germline, CDR1 is SGHTA, CDR2 FQGNSA. Trimming pared 5 bases from V and 2 bases from J, leaving 13 bases between. CDR3 length equals 15 residues. CDR3 sequence (DNA): TGTGCCAGCAGCGATTTTGAGGCACCCTACAATGAGCAGTTCTTC. Translating it yields CASSDFEAPYNEQFF.

The chain recombines TRBV28 with TRBJ1-4; D is possibly TRBD1 (6 bases). Trimming cost V 7 bases and J 4 bases, with 19 bases left between them. The CDR3 runs to 16 residues. The germline gives CDR1 MDHEN, CDR2 SYDVKM. This CDR3 reads CASTPTGGRDNEKLFF. CDR3 sequence (DNA): TGTGCCAGCACCCCGACGGGGGGCAGGGATAATGAAAAACTGTTTTTT.

This chain joins TRBV12-5 and TRBJ2-1, with TRBD1 matching over 8 bases. The CDR3 runs 15 residues. J was trimmed by 8 bases and V by 7 bases; bases with no gene match: 13. Germline V gene data show CDR1 as LGHNT and CDR2 as FRNRAP. CDR3 amino acids: CASAPSLDRAHEQFF. CDR3 coding DNA: TGTGCTAGTGCACCCTCCCTGGACAGGGCCCATGAGCAGTTCTTC.

The chain employs TRBV10-3 and TRBJ2-2; either TRBD1 or TRBD2 may supply D (6 bases each). Trimming removed 8 bases at V and 2 bases at J, with 12 bases between. Per germline, CDR1 ENHRY and CDR2 SYGVKD. CDR3 length: 14 amino acids. The CDR3 nucleotides are TGTGCCATCCGTGCGGGACAAAACACCGGGGAGCTGTTTTTT. Protein: CAIRAGQNTGELFF.

The chain recombines TRBV19 with TRBJ1-3; 7 nucleotides align to TRBD1. V shed 3 bases and J 2 bases; nucleotides not matched to a gene: 10. The CDR3 is 17 amino acids. Germline-derived CDR1 and CDR2 are LNHDA and SQIVND (reference sequence). This CDR3 is CASSMDGTVFAGNTIYF. Written as DNA, the CDR3 is TGTGCCAGTAGTATGGACGGGACAGTCTTCGCTGGAAACACCATATATTTT.

The chain joins TRBV9 to TRBJ1-6; 7 nucleotides agree with TRBD1. CDR1 and CDR2 (germline): SGDLS, YYNGEE. J gave up 6 bases and V 0 bases, and 3 bases lay outside the gene matches. This CDR3 region has 15 residues. The CDR3 coding sequence is TGTGCCAGCAGCGTAGGGCCAGGGGGTAATTCACCCCTCCACTTT. Translated: CASSVGPGGNSPLHF.

The chain employs TRBV5-1 and TRBJ2-1; 7 bases align to TRBD2. J was trimmed by 4 bases and V by 4 bases; bases with no gene match: 8. Germline loops: CDR1 SGHRS, CDR2 YFSETQ. This CDR3 has 15 residues. This CDR3 is CASSPPGREYNEQFF. The CDR3 coding sequence is TGCGCCAGCAGCCCTCCCGGGCGGGAGTACAATGAGCAGTTCTTC.

The chain links TRBV2 to TRBJ1-1, with D possibly TRBD1 on 6 matching bases. Germline V gives CDR1 SNHLY, CDR2 FYNNEI. V was pared by 6 bases and J by 3 bases, with 14 bases between. CDR3 length equals 14 residues. This CDR3 reads CASRSTGTYTEAFF. The DNA for the CDR3 is TGTGCCAGCAGAAGTACAGGGACGTACACTGAAGCTTTCTTT.

The chain recombines TRBV6-5 with TRBJ1-2; 7 bases align to TRBD1. Germline-derived CDR1 and CDR2 are MNHEY and SVGAGI. The V gene end was trimmed by 0 bases and the J gene end by 8 bases; junction bases not matched to a gene: 9. The CDR3 is made up of 15 amino acids. The CDR3 bases are TGTGCCAGCAGTTACTCGAGCGACAGGGTGGCGGGCTACACCTTC. It encodes CASSYSSDRVAGYTF.

In this sample, this clone turned up a few times. CDR3 protein: CATSDRYGANVLTF. The CDR3 DNA sequence: TGTGCCACCAGTGACCGCTATGGGGCCAACGTCCTGACTTTC. This chain links TRBV24-1 with TRBJ2-6; D is undetermined. Trimming removed 4 bases from V and 3 bases from J, with 6 bases in between. The germline V gene encodes CDR1 KGHDR and CDR2 SFDVKD. The CDR3 consists of 14 residues.

The V and J genes are TRBV11-2 and TRBJ1-4, with 7 bases that match TRBD1. This CDR3 spans 14 amino acids. Trimming took 4 bases from V and 8 from J; bases not matched to a gene: 7. CDR1 is SGHAT, CDR2 FQNNGV, per germline. The chain's CDR3 is CASSSGQSYEKLFF. CDR3 DNA sequence: TGTGCCAGCAGCTCGGGACAGTCTTACGAAAAACTGTTTTTT.

The sample holds a few counts of this clone. The chain joins TRBV6-1 to TRBJ1-2; TRBD1 matches at 9 bases. The V segment lost 3 bases and the J segment 7 bases; nucleotides outside the gene matches: 3. The CDR3 has 13 residues. Germline lookup yields CDR1 MNHNS and CDR2 SASEGT. The CDR3 DNA is TGTGCCAGCAGTGACACAGGGGGCGCTGGCTACACCTTC. Translation: CASSDTGGAGYTF.

The rearrangement joins TRBV19 to TRBJ1-2, with D perhaps matching TRBD1 (5 bases). CDR3 length: 15 residues. Per germline, CDR1 LNHDA and CDR2 SQIVND (reference sequence). V was trimmed by 5 bases and J by 6 bases, leaving 19 bases between them. The CDR3 sequence: CASSAGTAGLNGYTF. Written as DNA, the CDR3 is TGTGCCAGTAGTGCGGGGACGGCAGGGCTTAATGGCTACACCTTC.

The chain joins TRBV27 to TRBJ2-1; TRBD1 matches 8 bases. Germline trimming cut 0 bases from V and 8 bases from J; bases unmatched to any gene: 6. Germline V gene sequence: CDR1 MNHEY, CDR2 SMNVEV (reference sequence). This CDR3 is 15 amino acids long. The CDR3 loop is CASSLSGRGRDEQFF. In DNA, the CDR3 is TGTGCCAGCAGTTTATCGGGCAGGGGGCGGGATGAGCAGTTCTTC.

The CDR3 reads CATSDSVGPGETQYF. The CDR3 DNA reads as TGTGCCACCAGTGATTCCGTTGGGCCTGGTGAGACCCAGTACTTC. The rearrangement joins TRBV24-1 to TRBJ2-5; D call uncertain. Germline CDR1 is KGHDR and CDR2 is SFDVKD. V lost 2 bases, J lost 5 bases, and 14 bases lay in between. The CDR3 length is 15 residues.

This rearrangement joins TRBV5-1 to TRBJ2-3, with 7 bases lining up with TRBD2. Losses at the gene ends were 5 bases for V and 6 bases for J; bases not matched to a gene: 12. This CDR3 comprises 15 residues. CDR1 and CDR2 (germline): SGHRS, YFSETQ. CDR3 nucleotides: TGCGCCAGCAGAGCGGGACTCCCCAGTCGGGATACGCAGTATTTT. This encodes CASRAGLPSRDTQYF. The variable domain in full, completed from reference TRBV5-1 and TRBJ2-3, reads KAGVTQTPRYLIKTRGQQVTLSCSPISGHRSVSWYQQTPGQGLQFLFEYFSETQRNKGNFPGRFSGRQFSNSRSEMNVSTLELGDSALYLCASRAGLPSRDTQYFGPGTRLTVL.

This clone has a handful of counts. This chain links TRBV5-1 with TRBJ2-7; TRBD2 matches at 8 bases. This CDR3 is 15 amino acids long. Germline V lookup: CDR1 SGHRS, CDR2 YFSETQ. J lost 3 bases, V lost 0 bases, and 5 bases had no gene match. The CDR3 spells CASSLEAGVVYEQYF. The CDR3 DNA follows: TGCGCCAGCAGCTTGGAAGCGGGAGTGGTCTACGAGCAGTACTTC.

This clone was counted once. The chain carries TRBV9 and TRBJ2-6, with a possible D match to TRBD2 (6 bases). The germline V and J ends were trimmed by 7 bases and 2 bases, with 10 bases remaining between them. This CDR3 spans 14 amino acids. Germline CDR1 SGDLS, CDR2 YYNGEE. The CDR3 sequence is CASRGMAGANVLTF. The CDR3 coding sequence is TGTGCCAGCCGGGGGATGGCTGGGGCCAACGTCCTGACTTTC. The full variable domain, with the rest looked up from reference TRBV9 and TRBJ2-6, is DSGVTQTPKHLITATGQRVTLRCSPRSGDLSVYWYQQSLDQGLQFLIQYYNGEERAKGNILERFSAQQFPDLHSELNLSSLELGDSALYFCASRGMAGANVLTFGAGSRLTVL.

The chain joins TRBV5-1 to TRBJ1-1; D is undetermined. Trimming left V 1 base short and J 3 bases short, with 10 bases between. The CDR3 contains 14 residues. Germline lookup yields CDR1 SGHRS and CDR2 YFSETQ. The CDR3 DNA is TGCGCCAGCAGCTTGCCAGGAAGTGACACTGAAGCTTTCTTT. Translated: CASSLPGSDTEAFF.

This chain joins TRBV10-3 and TRBJ2-1, with D possibly being TRBD2 (6 bases). The V gene's germline CDR1 is ENHRY and CDR2 SYGVKD. This CDR3 has 15 residues. V shed 3 bases and J shed 8 bases, with 17 bases lying between them. The CDR3 spells CAISEGWALADEQFF. Here the CDR3 DNA reads TGTGCCATCAGTGAAGGTTGGGCCTTAGCGGATGAGCAGTTCTTC.

This chain uses TRBV3-1 (or the pseudogene TRBV3-2) with TRBJ2-5, with 7 bases fitting TRBD1. Germline V gene sequence: CDR1 LGHDT, CDR2 YNNKEL (reference sequence). The CDR3 totals 14 residues. J was trimmed by 5 bases and V by 4 bases; bases with no gene match: 7. The CDR3 is CASSLTYRGETQYF. DNA of the CDR3: TGTGCCAGCAGCCTAACCTACAGGGGTGAGACCCAGTACTTC.

The genes are TRBV19 and TRBJ1-5; D is possibly TRBD1 (6 bases). CDR3 size: 14 residues. Trimming cost V 5 bases and J 3 bases, with 11 bases left between them. Germline lookup yields CDR1 LNHDA and CDR2 SQIVND (reference sequence). The CDR3 region has the DNA TGTGCCAGTAGTGGACAGATCTACAATCAGCCCCAGCATTTT. It is translated as CASSGQIYNQPQHF.